The clone carrying this T cell receptor beta chain has just one count. The antigen remains undetermined. These data are taken from a study of cytomegalovirus exposure and HLA in healthy donors. Study overall: In a later analysis, it was reported that the 120 validation repertoires had been produced on the same platform as the 700 or so repertoires belonging to the first cohort. Findings and limits, study-wide: Associated with cytomegalovirus, according to the listing, were 170 or so TCR beta chains. CMV antigen specificity was confirmed in vitro for a few CMV-associated chains.

The assay was immunoSEQ multiplex PCR, and TCRdb's table has in-frame clones only and misses some. The sample consists of approximately 58,000 clones, over 75% of them appearing once. A roughly 120-subject validation cohort, separate from the approximately 670-subject first cohort, supplied the donors. With V trimmed by 5 bases and J by 7 bases, 14 bases remained unmatched. Germline CDR1 and CDR2: SGHAT and FQNNGV. CDR3 length: 16 residues. V gene TRBV11-2 combines with J gene TRBJ1-5; the match to TRBD1 covers 7 bases. This sequence was found in a woman aged 25 to 39 in good health and CMV-seronegative. The source material was PBMCs. CDR3 DNA: TGTGCCAGCAGCATACGACAGGGAGGTTCCTGGCAGCCCCAGCATTTT. Its protein is CASSIRQGGSWQPQHF.